The 18 T cell receptor beta chains below were found in one sample sequenced in a study of response to subunit inactivated influenza vaccine. TCRdb analysed the RT-PCR reads with MiXCR anew, one entry per CDR3 protein. The table includes just under 250,000 distinct CDR3 sequences, 9% to 15% detected once. This material consisted of non-naive T cells sorted from PBMCs, taken 14 to 15 days before vaccination. The receptors were sampled from a man aged 45-65 years who received an inactivated influenza vaccine.

This clonotype was seen ten or more times. The genes are TRBV12-3 or TRBV12-4 and TRBJ1-2, with 7 bases aligning to TRBD1. The ends lost 6 bases at V and 8 bases at J; junction bases unmatched: 6. The CDR3 is 12 residues long. The CDR3, as DNA: TGTGCCAGCAGCAAGACAGGGAGCGGCTACACCTTC. This sequence encodes CASSKTGSGYTF.

The rearrangement links TRBV28 to TRBJ2-5; 7 bases are shared with TRBD1. The CDR3 has 15 amino acids. Germline trimming cut 2 bases from V and 5 bases from J; bases unmatched to any gene: 8. CDR1 is MDHEN, CDR2 SYDVKM, per germline. CDR3 region: CASSLRQGVWETQYF. The CDR3 bases are TGTGCCAGCAGTTTAAGACAGGGAGTGTGGGAGACCCAGTACTTC.

In its sample, this clonotype was seen a few times. The chain combines TRBV7-2 with TRBJ2-1, with D tentatively TRBD1 (5 bases). V lost 5 bases and J lost 1, with 12 bases in between. The CDR3 length is 15 residues. Per the germline V gene, CDR1 is SGHTA and CDR2 is FQGNSA. As DNA, the CDR3 is TGTGCCAGCAGCCTAAGAACAGGATCCTACAATGAGCAGTTCTTC. Protein: CASSLRTGSYNEQFF.

The chain is built from TRBV12-3 or TRBV12-4 and TRBJ1-2; 8 bases line up with TRBD1. This CDR3 has 15 amino acids. With 6 bases clipped from V and 3 bases from J, the junction kept 9 bases outside the gene matches. CDR3 sequence: CASRPTGGGHYGYTF. The CDR3 nucleotides read TGTGCCAGCAGGCCAACAGGGGGTGGACACTATGGCTACACCTTC.

The table lists this clonotype with a few counts. J is TRBJ2-7 and V is TRBV10-2; D possibly corresponds to TRBD2 (6 bases). Trimming removed 2 bases from V and 0 bases from J, with 17 bases in between. CDR1 is WSHSY, CDR2 SAAADI, per germline. The CDR3 runs to 17 residues. The CDR3 region has the DNA TGCGCCAGCAGTGAGGCAGGGAGGAGGGGTGGCTCCTACGAGCAGTACTTC. Translated, it gives CASSEAGRRGGSYEQYF.

This clonotype has more than one count but fewer than ten. V is TRBV7-8 and J is TRBJ2-1, with a tentative D call TRBD2 (6 bases). In germline, CDR1 is SGHVS, CDR2 FQNEAQ. The CDR3 contains 15 residues. Between the trimmed V and J ends, which lost 4 bases and 7 bases, there was a span of 17 bases. CDR3 loop: CASSSFDGGSNEQFF. The DNA of the CDR3 is TGTGCCAGCAGCTCCTTTGACGGGGGTAGTAATGAGCAGTTCTTC.

This clonotype was observed many times. The rearrangement links TRBV24-1 to TRBJ2-5; D possibly matches TRBD1 or TRBD2 (5 bases each). CDR3 length equals 13 residues. The V and J ends lost 3 bases and 6 bases respectively, with 10 bases between them. Germline V gene sequence: CDR1 KGHDR, CDR2 SFDVKD. The CDR3 loop reads CATSDGGVKTQYF. As DNA, the CDR3 is TGTGCCACCAGTGATGGGGGAGTGAAGACCCAGTACTTC.

This clonotype was seen at least ten times. J is TRBJ2-5 and V is TRBV3-1; D perhaps matches TRBD2 (6 bases). Germline loops: CDR1 LGHDT, CDR2 YNNKEL (reference sequence). The CDR3 sequence is 14 residues long. Trimming shortened V by 8 bases and J by 2 bases, and 15 bases separated the two germline ends. CDR3 region: CASRERARQETQYF. The DNA of the CDR3 is TGTGCCAGCCGAGAGCGGGCCCGACAAGAGACCCAGTACTTC.

This clonotype was seen repeatedly, ten times or more. The chain recombines TRBV10-3 with TRBJ1-3; D might be TRBD1 (6 bases). Germline V gene sequence: CDR1 ENHRY, CDR2 SYGVKD. With 5 bases removed from V and 0 bases from J, the gap between germline ends came to 8 bases. The CDR3 is made up of 14 amino acids. CDR3 sequence (DNA): TGTGCCATCAGTAAGGACAGCTCTGGAAACACCATATATTTT. Translating gives CAISKDSSGNTIYF.

This clonotype was seen at least ten times. This chain links TRBV29-1 with TRBJ2-1, with 10 bases identical to TRBD2. This CDR3 has 14 amino acids. The V segment lost 3 bases and the J segment 8 bases; nucleotides outside the gene matches: 7. CDR1 is SQVTM, CDR2 ANQGSEA, per germline. The CDR3 here is CSVEPSGSYDEQFF. In DNA form, the CDR3 reads TGCAGCGTTGAGCCTAGCGGGAGTTATGATGAGCAGTTCTTC.

This clonotype came up once. The genes are TRBV18 and TRBJ2-3, with D perhaps matching TRBD1 (7 bases). The CDR3 runs 16 residues. The V and J ends lost 1 base and 2 bases respectively, with 13 bases between them. Looked up from germline, CDR1 is KGHSH and CDR2 is LQKENI. CDR3 in amino acids: CASSPLRGVPTDTQYF. CDR3 nucleotides: TGTGCCAGCTCACCACTCAGGGGGGTACCCACAGATACGCAGTATTTT.

This clonotype turned up a few times. The CDR3 nucleotides are TGTGCCAGCAGCTTAGCCCCGGACAGGGTACAAGAGACCCAGTACTTC. Protein product: CASSLAPDRVQETQYF. This chain uses TRBV13 with TRBJ2-5; 8 bases align to TRBD1. The CDR3 spans 16 residues. V lost 1 base to trimming and J lost 2 bases; unmatched junction nucleotides: 6. CDR1 PRHDT and CDR2 FYEKMQ come from the germline V gene (reference sequence). Complete variable domain (other parts from reference TRBV13 and TRBJ2-5): AAGVIQSPRHLIKEKRETATLKCYPIPRHDTVYWYQQGPGQDPQFLISFYEKMQSDKGSIPDRFSAQQFSDYHSELNMSSLELGDSALYFCASSLAPDRVQETQYFGPGTRLLVL.

The chain carries TRBV6-5 and TRBJ1-1; D remains unclear. Trimming pared 7 bases from V and 3 bases from J, leaving 6 bases between. The CDR3 is made up of 11 amino acids. Germline CDR1 reads MNHEY; CDR2 reads SVGAGI. CDR3: CASMGYTEAFF. CDR3 DNA: TGTGCCAGCATGGGGTACACTGAAGCTTTCTTT.

This clonotype was picked up many times. V is TRBV10-3 and J is TRBJ2-7; 8 bases align to TRBD1. The CDR3 extends over 12 amino acids. Germline V lookup: CDR1 ENHRY, CDR2 SYGVKD. J gave up 4 bases and V 10 bases, and 6 bases lay outside the gene matches. CDR3: CATMGQAYEQYF. In DNA, the CDR3 is TGTGCCACGATGGGACAGGCGTACGAGCAGTACTTC.

This rearrangement joins TRBV4-2 to TRBJ2-3; D remains unclear. The germline V gene has CDR1 LGHNA and CDR2 YNFKEQ. This CDR3 contains 12 residues. V was shortened by 1 base and J by 11 bases, with 10 bases between the two germline ends. CDR3 sequence reads: CASSQALERQYF. The DNA of the CDR3 is TGTGCCAGCAGCCAAGCTCTGGAAAGGCAGTATTTT.

The chain joins TRBV20-1 to TRBJ2-1; D tentatively reads TRBD1 or TRBD2 (5 bases each). The CDR3 length is 14 residues. Germline V gene data show CDR1 as DFQATT and CDR2 as SNEGSKA (reference sequence). V lost 1 base, J lost 0 bases, and 7 bases lay in between. CDR3 nucleotides: TGCAGTGCTAGAGGGGGGAGCTCCTACAATGAGCAGTTCTTC. This codes for CSARGGSSYNEQFF.

This clonotype came up many times. The rearrangement links TRBV4-2 to TRBJ1-2; possible D gene TRBD1, 5 bases. Trimming stripped 0 bases from V and 4 bases from J, with 6 bases between. In germline, CDR1 is LGHNA, CDR2 YNFKEQ. The CDR3 is made up of 13 amino acids. CDR3 loop: CASSQDGTYGYTF. In nucleotides, the CDR3 is TGTGCCAGCAGCCAAGACGGGACCTATGGCTACACCTTC.

The chain employs TRBV6-1 and TRBJ1-6; TRBD1 might be the D (6 bases). Germline lookup yields CDR1 MNHNS and CDR2 SASEGT. The CDR3 loop spans 14 amino acids. V was cut by 6 bases and J by 9 bases, with 15 bases left in between. The CDR3 sequence is CASSTGQRPSPLHF. CDR3 bases: TGTGCCAGCAGCACAGGACAGAGGCCTTCACCCCTCCACTTT.